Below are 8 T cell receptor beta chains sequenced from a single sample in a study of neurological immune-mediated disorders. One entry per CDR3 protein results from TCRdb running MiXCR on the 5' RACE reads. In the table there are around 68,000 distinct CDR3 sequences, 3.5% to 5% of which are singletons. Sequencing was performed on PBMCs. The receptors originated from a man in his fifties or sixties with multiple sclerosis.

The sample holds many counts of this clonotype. The CDR3 DNA follows: TGCAGCGTTGGGGGGAAAGCGTCAGATACGCAGTATTTT. This sequence encodes CSVGGKASDTQYF. The V gene is TRBV29-1, the J gene TRBJ2-3; D may correspond to TRBD1 or TRBD2 (5 bases each). V was cut by 4 bases and J by 4 bases, with 12 bases left in between. The germline V gene has CDR1 SQVTM and CDR2 ANQGSEA. The CDR3 is 13 amino acids.

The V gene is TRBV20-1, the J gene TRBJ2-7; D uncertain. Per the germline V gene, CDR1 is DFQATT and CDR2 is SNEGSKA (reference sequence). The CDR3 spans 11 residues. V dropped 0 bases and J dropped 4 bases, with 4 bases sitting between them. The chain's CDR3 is CSAREGYEQYF. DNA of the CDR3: TGCAGTGCTAGAGAGGGTTACGAGCAGTACTTC.

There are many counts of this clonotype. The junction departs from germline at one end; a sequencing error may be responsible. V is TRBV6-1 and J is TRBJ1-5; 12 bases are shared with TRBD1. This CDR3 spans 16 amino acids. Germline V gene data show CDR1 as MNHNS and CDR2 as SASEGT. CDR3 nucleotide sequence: TGTGCCAGCGGGACAGGGGGCCCGATAAGCAATCAGCCCCAGAATTTT. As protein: CASGTGGPISNQPQNF.

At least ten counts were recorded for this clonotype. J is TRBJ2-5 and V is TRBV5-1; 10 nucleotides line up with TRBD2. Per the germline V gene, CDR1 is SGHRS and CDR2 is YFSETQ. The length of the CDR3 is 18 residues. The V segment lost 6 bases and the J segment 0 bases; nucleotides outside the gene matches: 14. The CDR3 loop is CASIGSSSGGPYQETQYF. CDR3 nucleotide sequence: TGCGCCAGCATAGGGTCGTCTAGCGGGGGTCCGTACCAAGAGACCCAGTACTTC.

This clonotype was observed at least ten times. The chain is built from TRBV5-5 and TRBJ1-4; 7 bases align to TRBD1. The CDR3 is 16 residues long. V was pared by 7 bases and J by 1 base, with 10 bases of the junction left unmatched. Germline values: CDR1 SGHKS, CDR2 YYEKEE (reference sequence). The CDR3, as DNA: TGTGCCAGCCGCCAACTCGACAGGGAAACTAATGAAAAACTGTTTTTT. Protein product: CASRQLDRETNEKLFF.

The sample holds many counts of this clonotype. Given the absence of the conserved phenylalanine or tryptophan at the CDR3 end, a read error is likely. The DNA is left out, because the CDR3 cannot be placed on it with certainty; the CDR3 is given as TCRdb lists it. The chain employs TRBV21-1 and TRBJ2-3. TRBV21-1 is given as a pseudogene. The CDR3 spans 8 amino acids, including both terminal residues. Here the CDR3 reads CASSKEKG.

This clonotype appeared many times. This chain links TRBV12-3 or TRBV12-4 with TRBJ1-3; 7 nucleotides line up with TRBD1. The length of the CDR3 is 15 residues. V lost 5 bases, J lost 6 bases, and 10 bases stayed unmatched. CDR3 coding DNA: TGTGCCAGCAGTGGACAGGAACCCGTGGAAAACACCATATATTTT. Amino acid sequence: CASSGQEPVENTIYF.

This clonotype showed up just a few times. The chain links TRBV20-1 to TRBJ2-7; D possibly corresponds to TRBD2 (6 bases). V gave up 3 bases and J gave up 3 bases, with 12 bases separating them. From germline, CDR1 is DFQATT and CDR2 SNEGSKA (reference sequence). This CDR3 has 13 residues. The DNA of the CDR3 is TGCAGTGCTAGCCCGCGGAGGGACTACGAGCAGTACTTC. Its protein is CSASPRRDYEQYF.